This T cell receptor beta chain was profiled in a study of control samples from healthy donors and cancer patients. Germline values: CDR1 LGHNA, CDR2 YNFKEQ. Trimming cost V 4 bases and J 5 bases; bases outside gene matches: 12. CDR3 size: 16 residues. The protocol was immunoSEQ multiplex PCR, while the TCRdb copy is restricted to in-frame clones and leaves out a portion. The sample shows around 130,000 clones, about 90% of them seen only once. The chain links TRBV4-2 to TRBJ2-5; 8 positions match TRBD1. The sample consisted of blood. The receptor was isolated from a man over 45 in good health. The CDR3 DNA reads as TGTGCCAGCAGCCTAGGAAGACAGGGGAGCGCGGAGACCCAGTACTTC. Translating it yields CASSLGRQGSAETQYF.